The sequence of this T cell receptor beta chain was determined in a study of blood T cell repertoires in COVID-19. About the study: Acute and convalescent COVID-19 samples came from the United States, Italy and Spain.

The germline V gene encodes CDR1 SGHRS and CDR2 YFSETQ. With 3 bases removed from V and 2 bases from J, the gap between germline ends came to 12 bases. The CDR3 has 14 amino acids. Methods used by the authors: Nucleated cell counts were estimated from reference gene primer amplification. Some clones are missing from TCRdb's copy, which holds only in-frame ones; the method was immunoSEQ multiplex PCR. The DNA gave D and trimming, while V, J and clone size come from that table. The data show approximately 210,000 clones, with 88% seen just once and 4.4% held by the top ten. The V and J genes are TRBV5-1 and TRBJ2-7; D gene ambiguous. The sequencing input was peripheral blood. The sequence came from a human donor in a cohort sampled during active COVID-19. CDR3 coding DNA: TGCGCCAGCAGCTCCACCAGGCTACCCTACGAGCAGTACTTC. Translated: CASSSTRLPYEQYF.